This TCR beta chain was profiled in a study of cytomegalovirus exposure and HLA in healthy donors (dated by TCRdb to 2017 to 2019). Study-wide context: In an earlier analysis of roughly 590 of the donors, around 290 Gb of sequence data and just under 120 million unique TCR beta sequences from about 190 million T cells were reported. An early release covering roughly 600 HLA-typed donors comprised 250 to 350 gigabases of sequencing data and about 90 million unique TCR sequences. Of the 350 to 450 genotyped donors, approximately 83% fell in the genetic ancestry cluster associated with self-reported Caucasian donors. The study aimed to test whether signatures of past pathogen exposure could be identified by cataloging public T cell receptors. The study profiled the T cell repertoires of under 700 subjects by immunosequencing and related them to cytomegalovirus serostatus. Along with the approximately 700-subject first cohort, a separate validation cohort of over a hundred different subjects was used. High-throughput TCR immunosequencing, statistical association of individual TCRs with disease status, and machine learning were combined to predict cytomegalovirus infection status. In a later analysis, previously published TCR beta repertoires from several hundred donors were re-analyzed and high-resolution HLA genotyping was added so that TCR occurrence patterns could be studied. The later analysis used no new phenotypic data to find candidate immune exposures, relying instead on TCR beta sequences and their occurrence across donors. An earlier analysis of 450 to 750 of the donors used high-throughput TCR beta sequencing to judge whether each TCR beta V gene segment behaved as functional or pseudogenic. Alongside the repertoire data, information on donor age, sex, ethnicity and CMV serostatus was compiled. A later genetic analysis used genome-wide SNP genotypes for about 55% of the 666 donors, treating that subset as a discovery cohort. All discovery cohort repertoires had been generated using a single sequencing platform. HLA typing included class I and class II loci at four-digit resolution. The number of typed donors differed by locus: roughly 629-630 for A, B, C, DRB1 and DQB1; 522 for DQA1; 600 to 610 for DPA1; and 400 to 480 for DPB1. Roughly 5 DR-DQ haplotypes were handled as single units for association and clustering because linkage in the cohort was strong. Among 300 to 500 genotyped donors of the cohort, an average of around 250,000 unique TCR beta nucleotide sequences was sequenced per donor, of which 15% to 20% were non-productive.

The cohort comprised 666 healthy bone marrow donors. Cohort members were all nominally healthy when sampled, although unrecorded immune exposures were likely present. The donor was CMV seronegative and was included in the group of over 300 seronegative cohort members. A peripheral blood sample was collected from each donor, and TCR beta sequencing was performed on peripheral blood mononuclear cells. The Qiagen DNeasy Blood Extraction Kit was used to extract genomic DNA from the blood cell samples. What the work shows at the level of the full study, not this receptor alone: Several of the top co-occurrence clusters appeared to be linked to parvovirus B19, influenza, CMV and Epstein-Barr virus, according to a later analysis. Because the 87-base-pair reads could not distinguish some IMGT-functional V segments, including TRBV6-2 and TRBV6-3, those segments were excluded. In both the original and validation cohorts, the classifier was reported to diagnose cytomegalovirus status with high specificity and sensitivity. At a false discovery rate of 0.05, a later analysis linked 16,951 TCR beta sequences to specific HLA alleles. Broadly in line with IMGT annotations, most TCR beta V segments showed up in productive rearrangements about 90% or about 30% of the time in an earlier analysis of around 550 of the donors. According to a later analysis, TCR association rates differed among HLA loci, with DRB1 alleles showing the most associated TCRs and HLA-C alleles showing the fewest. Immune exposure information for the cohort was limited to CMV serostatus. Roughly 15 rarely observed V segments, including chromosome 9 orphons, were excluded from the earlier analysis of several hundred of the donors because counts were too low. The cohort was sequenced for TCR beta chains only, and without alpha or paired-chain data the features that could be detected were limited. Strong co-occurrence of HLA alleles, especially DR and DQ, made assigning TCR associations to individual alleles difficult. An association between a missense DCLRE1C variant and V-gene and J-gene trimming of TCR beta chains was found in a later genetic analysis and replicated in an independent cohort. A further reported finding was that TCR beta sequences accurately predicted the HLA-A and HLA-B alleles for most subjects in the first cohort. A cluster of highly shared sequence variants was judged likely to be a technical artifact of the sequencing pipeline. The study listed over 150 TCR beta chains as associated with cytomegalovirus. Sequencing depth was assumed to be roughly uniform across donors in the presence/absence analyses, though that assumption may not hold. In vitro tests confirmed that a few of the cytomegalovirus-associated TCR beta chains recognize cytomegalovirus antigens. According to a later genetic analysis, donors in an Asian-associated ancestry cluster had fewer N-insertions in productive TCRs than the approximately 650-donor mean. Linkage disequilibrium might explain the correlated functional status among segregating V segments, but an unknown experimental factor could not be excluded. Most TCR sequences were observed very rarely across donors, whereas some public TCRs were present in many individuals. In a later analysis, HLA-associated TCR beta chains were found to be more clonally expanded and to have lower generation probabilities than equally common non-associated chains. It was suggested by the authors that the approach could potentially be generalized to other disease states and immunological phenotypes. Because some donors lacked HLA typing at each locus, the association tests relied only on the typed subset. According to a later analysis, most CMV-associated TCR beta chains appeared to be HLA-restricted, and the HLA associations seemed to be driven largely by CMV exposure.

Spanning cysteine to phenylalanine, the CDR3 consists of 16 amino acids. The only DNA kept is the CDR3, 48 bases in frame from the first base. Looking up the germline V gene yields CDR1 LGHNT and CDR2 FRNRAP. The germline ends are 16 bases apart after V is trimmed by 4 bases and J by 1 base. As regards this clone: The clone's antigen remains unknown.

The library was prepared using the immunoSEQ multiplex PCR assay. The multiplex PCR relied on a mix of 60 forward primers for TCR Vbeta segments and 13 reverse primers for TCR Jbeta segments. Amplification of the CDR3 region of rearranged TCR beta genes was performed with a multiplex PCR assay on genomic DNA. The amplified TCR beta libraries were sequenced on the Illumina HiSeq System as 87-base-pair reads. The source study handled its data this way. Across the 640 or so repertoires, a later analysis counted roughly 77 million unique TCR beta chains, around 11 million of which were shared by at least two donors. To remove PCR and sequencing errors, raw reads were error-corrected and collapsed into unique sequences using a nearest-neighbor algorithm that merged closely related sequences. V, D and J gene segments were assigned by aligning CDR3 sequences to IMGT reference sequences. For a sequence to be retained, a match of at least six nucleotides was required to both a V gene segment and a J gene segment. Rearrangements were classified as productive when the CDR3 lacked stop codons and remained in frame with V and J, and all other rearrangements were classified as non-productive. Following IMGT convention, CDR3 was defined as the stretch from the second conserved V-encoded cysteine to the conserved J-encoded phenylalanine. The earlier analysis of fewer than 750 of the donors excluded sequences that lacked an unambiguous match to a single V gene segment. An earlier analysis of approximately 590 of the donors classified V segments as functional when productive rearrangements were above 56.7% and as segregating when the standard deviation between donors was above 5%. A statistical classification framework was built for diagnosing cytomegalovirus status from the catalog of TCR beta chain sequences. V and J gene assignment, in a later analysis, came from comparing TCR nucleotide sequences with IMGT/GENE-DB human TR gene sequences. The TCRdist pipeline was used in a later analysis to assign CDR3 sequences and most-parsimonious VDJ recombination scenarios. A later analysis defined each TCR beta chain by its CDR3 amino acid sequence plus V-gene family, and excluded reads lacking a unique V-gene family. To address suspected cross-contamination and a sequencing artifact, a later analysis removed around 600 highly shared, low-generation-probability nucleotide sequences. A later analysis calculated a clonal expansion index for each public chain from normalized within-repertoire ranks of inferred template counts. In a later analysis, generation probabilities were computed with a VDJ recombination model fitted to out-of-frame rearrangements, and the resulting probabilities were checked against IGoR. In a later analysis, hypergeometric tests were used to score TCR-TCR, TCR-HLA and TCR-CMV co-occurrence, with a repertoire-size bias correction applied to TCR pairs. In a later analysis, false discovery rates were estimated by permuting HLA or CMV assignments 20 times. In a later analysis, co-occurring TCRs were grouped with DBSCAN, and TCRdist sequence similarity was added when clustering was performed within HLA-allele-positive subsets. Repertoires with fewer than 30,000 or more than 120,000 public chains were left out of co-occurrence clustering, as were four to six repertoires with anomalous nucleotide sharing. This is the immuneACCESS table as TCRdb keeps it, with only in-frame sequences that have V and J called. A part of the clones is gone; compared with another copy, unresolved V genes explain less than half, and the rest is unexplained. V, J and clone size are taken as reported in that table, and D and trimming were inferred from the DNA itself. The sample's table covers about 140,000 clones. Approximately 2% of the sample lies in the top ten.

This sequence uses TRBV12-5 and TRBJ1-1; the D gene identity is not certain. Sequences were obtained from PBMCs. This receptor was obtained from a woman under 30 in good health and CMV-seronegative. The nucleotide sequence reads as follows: TGTGCTAGTGGTTCAGCCCTGGGCAAGACGAACACTGAAGCTTTCTTT. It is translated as CASGSALGKTNTEAFF.